The next 18 T cell receptor beta chains were all read from a single sample in a study of regulatory T cells in long-lasting Graves disease. Arm-PCR of CDR3 regions and iRepertoire HTBI primers were used to build TCR beta libraries. TCRdb called the multiplex PCR reads again in MiXCR, with one record for every CDR3 protein. The sample holds around 500,000 distinct CDR3 sequences, around 21% seen once. Time point indicated: persistent/refractory GD, antithyroid drugs over 5 years with positive TRAb. The authors made the TCR library using RNA they extracted from PBMCs. Sequences were derived from peripheral blood mononuclear cells (PBMCs), sampled when the disease was refractory, from a patient treated with antithyroid drugs. Source of these receptors: a female donor with Graves disease.

This clonotype has a count of ten or more. The genes are TRBV12-3 or TRBV12-4 and TRBJ2-2; the D gene is possibly TRBD1 (6 bases). CDR3 length: 14 residues. The germline V and J ends were trimmed by 5 bases and 1 base, with 8 bases remaining between them. The CDR3 DNA reads as TGTGCCAGCAGTGAACAGGGGAACACCGGGGAGCTGTTTTTT. Protein product: CASSEQGNTGELFF.

As to this clonotype: A much bigger clone sits one base away, suggesting this may be a read error. The chain couples TRBV12-3 or TRBV12-4 to TRBJ1-1; weak D call: TRBD1 (6 bases). This CDR3 contains 12 residues. The CDR3 nucleotides are TGTGCCGGCAGTCTGAGGACAGCCGAAGCTTTCTTT. Translated: CAGSLRTAEAFF.

V gene TRBV18 combines with J gene TRBJ2-7; TRBD2 aligns across 7 bases. V lost 2 bases, J lost 3 bases, and 7 bases stayed unmatched. The CDR3 extends over 15 amino acids. Germline V gene data show CDR1 as KGHSH and CDR2 as LQKENI. CDR3 residues: CASSPAAGESYEQYF. The DNA for the CDR3 is TGTGCCAGCTCACCAGCCGCGGGAGAAAGCTACGAGCAGTACTTC.

For this clonotype: A read error may explain this, as a much larger clone is one base away. The V gene is TRBV29-1, the J gene TRBJ2-7; weak D call: TRBD1 (6 bases). The CDR3 runs 14 residues. Germline CDR1 SQVTM, CDR2 ANQGSEA. The CDR3 DNA sequence: TGCGGCGTTGATTCTGGACAGAGTACCTACGAGCAGTACTTC. It encodes CGVDSGQSTYEQYF.

This clonotype came up a few times. This chain links TRBV6-1 with TRBJ2-2; D is unclear. The V gene lost 6 bases and the J gene lost 4 bases, with 9 bases spanning the gap. The CDR3 is 13 residues long. Germline assignment: CDR1 MNHNS and CDR2 SASEGT. This CDR3 is CASRRSATGELFF. The CDR3 DNA is TGTGCCAGCAGGAGGTCGGCCACCGGGGAGCTGTTTTTT.

Points on this clonotype: A far larger clone is a single base away, which makes a read error likely. This chain links TRBV6-1 with TRBJ1-1, with TRBD1 matching over 7 bases. The CDR3 is made up of 16 amino acids. CDR1 and CDR2 from the germline V gene are MNHNS and SASEGT. Trimming removed 5 bases from V and 4 bases from J; junction bases left unmatched: 13. This chain's CDR3 is CASSPLGGRLVTEAFF. As DNA, the CDR3 is TGTGCCAGCAGTCCCCTAGGGGGCAGGTTGGTCACTGAAGCTTTCTTT.

This chain links TRBV19 with TRBJ2-2; possibly TRBD1 for D (5 bases). In germline, CDR1 is LNHDA, CDR2 SQIVND (reference sequence). This CDR3 region has 16 residues. V lost 5 bases and J lost 5, with 18 bases in between. This chain's CDR3 is CASSPWQDTRTGELFF. CDR3 nucleotides: TGTGCCAGTAGTCCGTGGCAGGACACAAGAACCGGGGAGCTGTTTTTT.

The chain joins TRBV11-3 to TRBJ2-3, with D possibly being TRBD2 (5 bases). CDR3 size: 12 residues. CDR1 and CDR2 from the germline V gene are SGHNT and YENEEA. V gave up 5 bases and J gave up 6 bases, with 9 bases separating them. The CDR3 is CASSARDDTQYF. CDR3 DNA sequence: TGTGCCAGCAGCGCCCGGGATGATACGCAGTATTTT. The whole variable domain, remainder taken from reference TRBV11-3 and TRBJ2-3, is EAGVVQSPRYKIIEKKQPVAFWCNPISGHNTLYWYLQNLGQGPELLIRYENEEAVDDSQLPKDRFSAERLKGVDSTLKIQPAELGDSAVYLCASSARDDTQYFGPGTRLTVL.

The gene calls are TRBV12-3 or TRBV12-4 and TRBJ2-2; possibly TRBD2 for D (6 bases). V was cut by 3 bases and J by 5 bases, with 13 bases left in between. The CDR3 spans 15 residues. The CDR3 DNA reads TGTGCCAGCAGTTTTGTAGTGGGGAGGACCGGGGAGCTGTTTTTT. Its translation: CASSFVVGRTGELFF.

The sample holds many counts of this clonotype. CDR3 sequence reads: CSARPLGSYEQYF. CDR3 coding DNA: TGCAGTGCTAGACCTCTAGGTTCCTACGAGCAGTACTTC. The chain combines TRBV20-1 with TRBJ2-7; D is uncertain. CDR3 length equals 13 residues. V was clipped by 2 bases and J by 1 base, with 9 bases between them. CDR1 is DFQATT and CDR2 is SNEGSKA in the germline V gene (reference sequence).

This clonotype was recorded at least ten times. V is TRBV27 and J is TRBJ1-5; maybe TRBD1 (5 bases). V lost 5 bases, J lost 6 bases, and 17 bases lay in between. CDR3 length: 15 amino acids. Germline V gene lookup returns CDR1 MNHEY and CDR2 SMNVEV (reference sequence). The CDR3: CASSPWAGGTQPQHF. The CDR3 DNA sequence: TGTGCCAGCAGTCCCTGGGCGGGGGGAACTCAGCCCCAGCATTTT.

CDR3 protein: CASSQDSGSGSAYEQYF. The DNA of the CDR3 is TGCGCCAGCAGCCAAGATTCGGGAAGCGGCTCAGCCTACGAGCAGTACTTC. The V call is TRBV4-1, the J call TRBJ2-7; TRBD2 might be the D (5 bases). From germline, CDR1 is MGHRA and CDR2 YSYEKL. The CDR3 extends over 17 amino acids. V was cut by 0 bases and J by 2 bases, with 17 bases left in between.

This clonotype was detected many times. The V call is TRBV28, the J call TRBJ2-7; no firm D call. CDR3 size: 13 residues. Looked up from germline, CDR1 is MDHEN and CDR2 is SYDVKM. V was pared by 5 bases and J by 3 bases, with 11 bases between. The DNA of the CDR3 is TGTGCCAGCAGTATTCGGAACCTCTACGAGCAGTACTTC. Its translation: CASSIRNLYEQYF.

V usage is TRBV10-3 and J usage is TRBJ1-1; 12 nucleotides match TRBD1. J lost 8 bases, V lost 2 bases, and 9 bases had no gene match. The CDR3 totals 16 residues. Germline V CDR1 and CDR2: ENHRY, SYGVKD. The CDR3 is CAISERTGTGGPEAFF. The CDR3 nucleotides read TGTGCCATCAGTGAGCGGACGGGGACAGGGGGCCCGGAAGCTTTCTTT.

This chain connects TRBV4-3 to TRBJ2-5; a possible D gene is TRBD2 (6 bases). The germline V gene has CDR1 LGHNA and CDR2 YSLEER. Deletions cut 0 bases from V and 5 bases from J, with 13 bases between. This CDR3 spans 15 amino acids. CDR3 nucleotide sequence: TGCGCCAGCAGCCAAGACGGCCTAGCGTGGGAGACCCAGTACTTC. This translates into CASSQDGLAWETQYF.

This clonotype turned up a few times. The chain uses TRBV20-1 and TRBJ2-2; 13 bases are shared with TRBD2. V shed 3 bases and J 1 base; nucleotides not matched to a gene: 8. CDR1 and CDR2 from the germline V gene are DFQATT and SNEGSKA (reference sequence). This CDR3 contains 18 residues. The CDR3 loop reads CSARPPGTSGVNTGELFF. The DNA for the CDR3 is TGCAGTGCTAGGCCGCCCGGGACTAGCGGGGTGAACACCGGGGAGCTGTTTTTT.

This clonotype was picked up a small number of times. The V and J genes are TRBV4-1 and TRBJ1-5, with D perhaps matching TRBD1 (5 bases). Germline CDR1 is MGHRA and CDR2 is YSYEKL. The CDR3 sequence is 15 residues long. V lost 0 bases and J lost 6, with 12 bases in between. CDR3 nucleotides: TGCGCCAGCAGCCAAGACCTGGGGGGTTTTCAGCCCCAGCATTTT. Protein: CASSQDLGGFQPQHF.

Many counts were recorded for this clonotype. The chain carries TRBV12-3 or TRBV12-4 and TRBJ1-2; 7 bases agree with TRBD1. CDR3 length equals 13 residues. The J segment lost 8 bases and the V segment lost 4 bases, leaving 7 bases of the junction unmatched. CDR3 sequence (DNA): TGTGCCAGCAGTTCCCCGGGACAGCTCGGCTACACCTTC. It yields the protein CASSSPGQLGYTF.